This T cell receptor (beta chain) was observed in a study of blood T cell repertoires in COVID-19. Across the whole study: Acute and convalescent COVID-19 specimens originated in the United States, Italy and Spain.

The authors' processing: Reference gene primer amplification yielded estimated nucleated cell counts. The assay was immunoSEQ multiplex PCR, and TCRdb's table has in-frame clones only and misses some. V and J calls and clone size come straight from that table; D and trimming were deduced from the DNA. Of about 380,000 clones in the sample, 81% are singletons; the top ten hold 1.1%. Sequenced input: peripheral blood. The receptor was isolated from a human donor with acute or convalescent COVID-19. The donor label of this sample is uncertain.

As DNA, the CDR3 is TGTGCCAGCAGCGAGGTCCGTTTGCGGGAGGAGGTTGACATTCAGTACTTC. It encodes CASSEVRLREEVDIQYF. The chain combines TRBV7-9 with TRBJ2-4; 8 bases are a match to TRBD2. Looked up from germline, CDR1 is SEHNR and CDR2 is FQNEAQ (reference sequence). This CDR3 region has 17 residues. With 5 bases clipped from V and 8 bases from J, the junction kept 17 bases outside the gene matches.